This T cell receptor beta chain is drawn from a study of blood T cell repertoires in COVID-19. Generated by immunoSEQ multiplex PCR, the TCRdb table keeps only in-frame clones and is missing some. The data contain around 300,000 clones, around 86% of them singletons. Germline CDR1 reads MNHNS; CDR2 reads SASEGT. The V gene lost 2 bases and the J gene lost 2 bases, with 4 bases spanning the gap. This CDR3 is 13 amino acids long. This clone was seen just once. The rearrangement joins TRBV6-1 to TRBJ1-5; D ambiguous. The receptor was isolated from a man aged 45 to 65 with active or convalescent COVID-19. Input material: peripheral blood. CDR3 nucleotide sequence: TGTGCCAGCAGTGAACCGGGCAATCAGCCCCAGCATTTT. It encodes CASSEPGNQPQHF.